The clone carrying this TCR beta chain has just a few counts. The CDR3 consists of 14 residues. V shed 3 bases and J shed 2 bases, with 11 bases lying between them. Germline V gives CDR1 LGHDT, CDR2 YNNKEL (reference sequence). This study enrolled people aged roughly 18 to 90 from about 26 US geographic areas. The record originates from a study of blood T cell repertoires in COVID-19. The table came from immunoSEQ multiplex PCR; TCRdb's copy has only in-frame clones and leaves some out. The sample includes 200,000 or so clones, approximately 80% of them seen just once. Sequenced input: PBMCs or T cells enriched from blood (not recorded which). The chain employs TRBV3-1 (or the pseudogene TRBV3-2) and TRBJ2-7; possibly TRBD1 for D (5 bases). The receptor was derived from a woman aged 40 to 50 with acute COVID-19. CDR3 sequence (DNA): TGTGCCAGCAGCCACCAGACAGCGACCTACGAGCAGTACTTC. Amino acid sequence: CASSHQTATYEQYF.